This T cell receptor beta chain was retrieved from a study of graft-versus-host responses after intestinal transplantation (dated by TCRdb to 2020 to 2023). In the study overall: The transplants that recipients got were multivisceral, liver-intestinal, or isolated intestinal. The cohort enrolled some 23 intestinal transplant recipients including one retransplant, and 3 patients lacking pretransplant specimens were excluded. Alloreactive clones were identified by sequencing pre-transplant mixed lymphocyte reaction products and comparing these products with unstimulated pre-transplant donor and recipient T cells. Anti-thymocyte globulin induction was given to all recipients, followed by maintenance tacrolimus and steroids for two to three years. A peak of at least 4% donor T cells among recipient peripheral blood mononuclear cells was the definition used for donor T cell macrochimerism. Samples from a few later patients were sequenced in-house on an Illumina MiSeq with MiXCR processing rather than by the commercial service. After intestinal transplantation, graft-versus-host and host-versus-graft alloreactive T cell clones were followed in the graft, circulation and bone marrow using bulk TCR-beta CDR3 sequencing. Summary of the overall study and its limitations: GvH clones were detected in recipient bone marrow, and some appeared earlier in ileal mucosa or blood, consistent with an intestinal mucosal origin. Peak levels of circulating GvH clones were associated with declines in HvG clones early after transplant. In the allografts of patients with donor T cell macrochimerism, GvH to HvG T cell clonal ratios were high. The relatively low number and heterogeneity of intestinal transplant patients limited the conclusions.

A note on this clone: What this receptor recognizes is not known. Qualities for individual bases were not recorded, and no much larger clone is one base off.

Blood samples were collected up to 4 times in the first month after transplant and then at least monthly when available. Library preparation used the immunoSEQ multiplex PCR assay. For most patients, genomic DNA was subjected to high-throughput TCR-beta CDR3 sequencing by Adaptive Biotechnologies. As for the authors' bioinformatics: Adaptive's ImmunoSEQ software was the source of the TCR sequencing data for 18 patients, while three other patients were processed with MiXCR and VDJtools. CDR3 nucleotide sequences shared between donor and recipient were removed because the origin of such sequences could not be assigned. At least 2-fold expansion over unstimulated cells and a minimum CFSE-low frequency of 0.002% (template counts) or 0.001% (read counts) were required for clones to be classified as alloreactive. Clones detected in sequenced pre-transplant spleen, lymph node, or MLR CFSE-low populations of the donor or recipient were defined as mappable. The cumulative frequency of alloreactive clones was calculated as a percentage of all sequences, weighted by copy number. Sourced from immuneACCESS, this table was stored by TCRdb with only in-frame sequences that have V and J called. A share of the clones is absent; for the studies checked, an unresolved V gene accounts for under half, and the remainder has no known explanation. The D gene and trimming were derived from the DNA, and the V and J assignments and clone size from that table. In all, the sample holds about 98,000 clones, and about 83% of those were seen once. The top ten hold 1.4% of the sample.

The germline V gene (reference sequence) yields LNHDA for CDR1 and SQIVND for CDR2. V gives up 3 bases and J gives up 0 bases, and the segment between their germline ends measures 17 bases. The CDR3 contains 17 residues, cysteine and phenylalanine counted. Of the read, only the CDR3 DNA is kept; its 51 bases are in frame from base 1. The chain uses TRBV19 and TRBJ2-5; TRBD1 is a weak D gene call, 6 bases matching. This TCR came from a human patient who received an intestinal transplant, so some T cells may come from the graft donor. The sequencing used PBMCs, collected 255 days after intestinal transplant. The bases are TGTGCCAGTAGTATCGGGCAGGGGTTAGCCTACCAAGAGACCCAGTACTTC. Protein translation: CASSIGQGLAYQETQYF.